This TCR beta chain was retrieved from a study of T cell repertoires in cytomegalovirus infection. Study details: Indications came from public TCR beta signatures; they pointed to CMV infection and to a matching HLA type.

Study-wide points: Ex vivo, HLA-C-restricted CMV-specific TCR beta clonotypes prevailed over the rest of the response.

Each CDR3 protein gets one entry after TCRdb re-called the reads with MiXCR. The sample holds 830,000 or so distinct CDR3 sequences, less than 35% seen once. Note on this clonotype: The antigen is unknown.

The sequence was obtained from a human donor in good health (CMV status not recorded). Some clones in this sample may be carry-over from other donors' samples. Sequenced material: cultured CD8+ T cells from PBMCs, taken from culture after CMV antigen stimulation.

CDR3 DNA sequence: TGTGCCACCAGCAGAGTTGGTAGCGGGGGGGAACAAGAGACCCAGTACTTC. Amino acid sequence: CATSRVGSGGEQETQYF. This sequence joins TRBV15 and TRBJ2-5, with 11 bases lining up with TRBD2. The CDR3 extends over 17 amino acids. J lost 2 bases, V lost 1 base, and 6 bases had no gene match. Germline-derived CDR1 and CDR2 are LNHNV and YYDKDF (reference sequence).